Below, 16 T cell receptor beta chains from the same sample are listed, as sequenced in a study of T cell responses to AZD1222 COVID-19 vaccine. Only in-frame clones appear in the TCRdb table, and some are missing; sequencing was by immunoSEQ multiplex PCR. The sample lists about 63,000 clones; around 86% were seen once. The material was peripheral blood, obtained on day 0 of AZD1222 vaccination. The receptors were gathered from an adult in good health.

This clone was seen a single time. The chain employs TRBV6-5 and TRBJ2-2; perhaps TRBD2 as D (6 bases). Trimming took off 4 bases at V and 4 bases at J, with 10 bases between the two ends. The CDR3 spans 14 residues. Germline assignment: CDR1 MNHEY and CDR2 SVGAGI. The CDR3 protein is CASSSGTFTGELFF. For the CDR3, the DNA is TGTGCCAGCAGTTCCGGGACTTTCACCGGGGAGCTGTTTTTT.

This chain joins TRBV9 and TRBJ1-1; D ambiguous. The CDR3 totals 13 residues. V was trimmed by 0 bases and J by 4 bases, leaving 7 bases between them. Germline V gene lookup returns CDR1 SGDLS and CDR2 YYNGEE. The CDR3 region has the DNA TGTGCCAGCAGCGTAGACGTGAGCACTGAAGCTTTCTTT. This codes for CASSVDVSTEAFF.

This clone was counted a few times. This chain links TRBV2 with TRBJ2-7; D is uncertain. The CDR3 loop spans 12 amino acids. The V end was cut by 5 bases, the J end by 7 bases, with 12 bases between. Germline V gene sequence: CDR1 SNHLY, CDR2 FYNNEI. CDR3 bases: TGTGCCAGCAGTTTGTCTACCGGTGAGCAGTACTTC. This encodes CASSLSTGEQYF.

The V gene is TRBV6-5, the J gene TRBJ2-7; possible D gene TRBD2, 7 bases. The V gene's germline CDR1 is MNHEY and CDR2 SVGAGI. This CDR3 is built from 15 residues. V was trimmed by 6 bases and J by 2 bases, leaving 17 bases between them. CDR3 loop: CASSLGGGGTYEQYF. In DNA, the CDR3 is TGTGCCAGCAGCCTTGGGGGCGGGGGAACCTACGAGCAGTACTTC.

This clone came up once. The chain joins TRBV6-5 to TRBJ2-7; perhaps D is TRBD1 or TRBD2 (6 bases each). Per germline, CDR1 MNHEY and CDR2 SVGAGI. The CDR3 loop spans 15 amino acids. With 2 bases removed from V and 6 bases from J, the gap between germline ends came to 17 bases. The DNA for the CDR3 is TGTGCCAGCAGTTACGGGGGCCGCGGGATCGCCGAGCAGTACTTC. Protein: CASSYGGRGIAEQYF.

The chain uses TRBV19 and TRBJ1-6, with 11 bases fitting TRBD1. Germline CDR1 LNHDA, CDR2 SQIVND (reference sequence). Trimming at V came to 4 bases and at J to 5 bases, leaving 4 bases not matched to a gene. The CDR3 runs to 16 residues. The CDR3 loop reads CASSKGQGANNSPLHF. DNA of the CDR3: TGTGCCAGTAGTAAAGGACAGGGGGCAAATAATTCACCCCTCCACTTT.

The chain joins TRBV2 to TRBJ2-2, with D unclear. Trimming left V 4 bases short and J 6 bases short, with 6 bases between. The germline V gene has CDR1 SNHLY and CDR2 FYNNEI. This CDR3 comprises 12 residues. The CDR3: CASSVEPGELFF. As DNA, the CDR3 is TGTGCCAGCAGTGTGGAGCCCGGGGAGCTGTTTTTT.

This chain joins TRBV27 and TRBJ2-3; D possibly uses TRBD1 or TRBD2 (5 bases each). Trimming shortened V by 3 bases and J by 1 base, and 11 bases separated the two germline ends. CDR3 length equals 15 residues. The V gene's germline CDR1 is MNHEY and CDR2 SMNVEV (reference sequence). As DNA, the CDR3 is TGTGCCAGCAGTTTCGGGGCCGCCGGCACAGATACGCAGTATTTT. Protein: CASSFGAAGTDTQYF.

This clone has just a few counts. The rearrangement links TRBV6-5 to TRBJ1-1; no clear D. This CDR3 contains 14 residues. V gave up 6 bases and J gave up 0 bases, with 11 bases separating them. CDR1 MNHEY and CDR2 SVGAGI come from the germline V gene. CDR3 region: CASRKTALNTEAFF. In DNA, the CDR3 is TGTGCCAGCAGAAAAACAGCGCTGAACACTGAAGCTTTCTTT.

CDR3 nucleotide sequence: TGTGCCAGCAGCTCCAGCCCGGGACTAGCGCGCGAGACCCAGTACTTC. Translation: CASSSSPGLARETQYF. The chain joins TRBV7-2 to TRBJ2-5, with 10 bases lining up with TRBD2. The junction had 10 bases not matched to a gene; V was cut back by 4 bases and J by 5 bases. In germline, CDR1 is SGHTA, CDR2 FQGNSA. This CDR3 is 16 amino acids long.

The chain has TRBV7-9 and TRBJ2-7, with D tentatively TRBD2 (6 bases). V was clipped by 1 base and J by 2 bases, with 9 bases between them. The germline V gene has CDR1 SEHNR and CDR2 FQNEAQ (reference sequence). CDR3 length: 14 amino acids. DNA for the CDR3: TGTGCCAGCAGCTTAGTGGGGGGAACCTACGAGCAGTACTTC. As protein: CASSLVGGTYEQYF. The whole variable domain, filled in from reference TRBV7-9 and TRBJ2-7, reads DTGVSQNPRHKITKRGQNVTFRCDPISEHNRLYWYRQTLGQGPEFLTYFQNEAQLEKSRLLSDRFSAERPKGSFSTLEIQRTEQGDSAMYLCASSLVGGTYEQYFGPGTRLTVT.

CDR3 amino acids: CASSLEGGGTGELFF. The CDR3 DNA reads as TGCGCCAGCAGCTTGGAGGGAGGCGGGACCGGGGAGCTGTTTTTT. The gene calls are TRBV5-1 and TRBJ2-2, with a possible D match to TRBD2 (6 bases). The CDR3 runs 15 residues. CDR1 and CDR2 from the germline V gene are SGHRS and YFSETQ. V lost 0 bases, J lost 5 bases, and 11 bases lay in between. Variable domain in full (rest from reference TRBV5-1 and TRBJ2-2): KAGVTQTPRYLIKTRGQQVTLSCSPISGHRSVSWYQQTPGQGLQFLFEYFSETQRNKGNFPGRFSGRQFSNSRSEMNVSTLELGDSALYLCASSLEGGGTGELFFGEGSRLTVL.

The V call is TRBV5-1, the J call TRBJ1-2, with 7 bases lining up with TRBD1. The CDR3 covers 15 residues. The germline gives CDR1 SGHRS, CDR2 YFSETQ. V gave up 4 bases and J gave up 5 bases; unmatched junction bases: 11. CDR3 sequence: CASSLGTAAVYGYTF. CDR3 coding DNA: TGCGCCAGCAGCCTCGGGACAGCGGCAGTTTATGGCTACACCTTC.

This clone appeared a few times. V gene TRBV6-5 combines with J gene TRBJ1-1; D is possibly TRBD1 (5 bases). This CDR3 has 13 residues. The V and J ends lost 8 bases and 0 bases respectively, with 10 bases between them. CDR1 MNHEY and CDR2 SVGAGI come from the germline V gene. CDR3 bases: TGTGCCAGCCCAGACAGAGTGAACACTGAAGCTTTCTTT. It specifies CASPDRVNTEAFF.

This clone was observed once. The chain couples TRBV6-5 to TRBJ2-7; D possibly corresponds to TRBD1 (6 bases). The CDR3 sequence is 14 residues long. Germline values: CDR1 MNHEY, CDR2 SVGAGI. Trimming took 6 bases from V and 1 from J, leaving 13 bases between them. The CDR3 coding sequence is TGTGCCAGCAGCGACAGGTACGGATCCTACGAGCAGTACTTC. This codes for CASSDRYGSYEQYF.

This rearrangement joins TRBV12-3 or TRBV12-4 to TRBJ1-5; D not certain. The CDR3 consists of 12 residues. The V gene lost 5 bases and the J gene lost 5 bases, with 7 bases spanning the gap. The CDR3 bases are TGTGCCAGCAGTGGAGGGTATCAGCCCCAGCATTTT. Amino acids: CASSGGYQPQHF.